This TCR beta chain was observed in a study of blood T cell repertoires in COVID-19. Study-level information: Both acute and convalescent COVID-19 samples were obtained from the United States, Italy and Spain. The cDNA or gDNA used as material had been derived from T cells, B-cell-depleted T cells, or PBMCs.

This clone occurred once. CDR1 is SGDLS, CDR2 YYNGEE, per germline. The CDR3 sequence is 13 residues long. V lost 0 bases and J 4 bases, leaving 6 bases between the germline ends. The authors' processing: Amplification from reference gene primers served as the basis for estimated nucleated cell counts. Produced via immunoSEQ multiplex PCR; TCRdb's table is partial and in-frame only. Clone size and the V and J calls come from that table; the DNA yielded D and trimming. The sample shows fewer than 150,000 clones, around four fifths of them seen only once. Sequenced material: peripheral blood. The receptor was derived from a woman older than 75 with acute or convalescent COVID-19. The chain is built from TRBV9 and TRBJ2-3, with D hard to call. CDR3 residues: CASSVAPPDTQYF. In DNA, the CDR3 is TGTGCCAGCAGCGTAGCTCCCCCAGATACGCAGTATTTT. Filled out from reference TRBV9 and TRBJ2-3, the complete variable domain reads DSGVTQTPKHLITATGQRVTLRCSPRSGDLSVYWYQQSLDQGLQFLIQYYNGEERAKGNILERFSAQQFPDLHSELNLSSLELGDSALYFCASSVAPPDTQYFGPGTRLTVL.